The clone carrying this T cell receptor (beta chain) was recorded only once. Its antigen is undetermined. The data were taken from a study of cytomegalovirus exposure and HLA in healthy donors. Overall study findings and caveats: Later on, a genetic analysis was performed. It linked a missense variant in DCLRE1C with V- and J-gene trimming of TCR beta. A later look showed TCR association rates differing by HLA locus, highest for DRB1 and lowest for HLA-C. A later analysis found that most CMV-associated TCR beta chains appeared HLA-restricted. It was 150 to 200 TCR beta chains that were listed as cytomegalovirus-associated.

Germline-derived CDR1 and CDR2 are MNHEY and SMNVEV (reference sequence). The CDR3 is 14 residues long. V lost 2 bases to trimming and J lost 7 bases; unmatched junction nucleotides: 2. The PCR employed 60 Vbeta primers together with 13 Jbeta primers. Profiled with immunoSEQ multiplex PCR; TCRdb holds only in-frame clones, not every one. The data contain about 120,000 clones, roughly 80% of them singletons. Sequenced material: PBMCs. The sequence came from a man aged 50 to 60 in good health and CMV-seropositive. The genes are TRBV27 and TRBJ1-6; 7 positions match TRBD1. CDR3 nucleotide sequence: TGTGCCAGCAGTTTAAGGGACAGAAATTCACCCCTCCACTTT. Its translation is CASSLRDRNSPLHF.